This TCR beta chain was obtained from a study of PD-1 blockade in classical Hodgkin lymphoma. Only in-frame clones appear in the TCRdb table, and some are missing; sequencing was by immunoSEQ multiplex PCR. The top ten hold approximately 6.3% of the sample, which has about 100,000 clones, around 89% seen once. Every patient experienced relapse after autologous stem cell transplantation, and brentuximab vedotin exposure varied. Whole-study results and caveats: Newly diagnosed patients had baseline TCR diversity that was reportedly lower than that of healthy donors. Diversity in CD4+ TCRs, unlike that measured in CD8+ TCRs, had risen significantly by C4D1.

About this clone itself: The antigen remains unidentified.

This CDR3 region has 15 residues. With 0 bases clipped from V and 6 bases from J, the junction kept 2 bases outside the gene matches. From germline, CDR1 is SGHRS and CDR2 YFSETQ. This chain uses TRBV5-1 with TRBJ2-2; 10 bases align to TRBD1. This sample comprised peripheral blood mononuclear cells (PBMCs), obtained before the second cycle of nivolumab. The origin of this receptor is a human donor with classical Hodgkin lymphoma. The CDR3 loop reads CASSLDGQGAGELFF. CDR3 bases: TGCGCCAGCAGCTTGGATGGACAGGGGGCCGGGGAGCTGTTTTTT. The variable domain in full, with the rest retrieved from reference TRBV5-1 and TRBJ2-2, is KAGVTQTPRYLIKTRGQQVTLSCSPISGHRSVSWYQQTPGQGLQFLFEYFSETQRNKGNFPGRFSGRQFSNSRSEMNVSTLELGDSALYLCASSLDGQGAGELFFGEGSRLTVL.